Listed below are T cell receptor beta chains from one sample, sequenced in a study of radiation and T cells in renal cell carcinoma. Sequencing used immunoSEQ multiplex PCR; TCRdb keeps in-frame clones, though not all of them. Among 70,000 or so clones listed, over 80% were seen once. Sample: blood, taken from a patient whose treatment included radiotherapy and nephrectomy. All receptors come from a man aged 55 to 69 with renal cell carcinoma. CDR3s include the opening cysteine and the closing phenylalanine or tryptophan.

V gene,CDR3 length,J gene,CDR3 protein
TRBV28,14,TRBJ2-7,CASSSHDRSYEQYF
TRBV19,15,TRBJ1-4,CASSKDSPAREKLFF
TRBV2,14,TRBJ2-1,CASSVGRTFNEQFF
TRBV6-5,14,TRBJ1-2,CASSYRGGGNGYTF
TRBV4-1,19,TRBJ2-3,CASSQLQQTGGPHTDTQYF
TRBV2,14,TRBJ1-4,CASTGDRALEKLFF
TRBV28,15,TRBJ1-2,CASSPRDREYYGYTF
TRBV6-5,13,TRBJ2-7,CASSYGQPYEQYF
TRBV5-1,13,TRBJ1-1,CASSSPGGTEAFF
TRBV6-9,15,TRBJ2-7,CASSYPSGRPYEQYF
TRBV19,16,TRBJ2-4,CASSLGPPPLGNIQYF
TRBV11-2,15,TRBJ1-1,CASSSSPGGNTEAFF
TRBV2,14,TRBJ2-2,CASRHRDLTGELFF
TRBV28,15,TRBJ2-1,CASSRLAGGMNEQFF
TRBV5-1,18,TRBJ1-4,CASSVGTRTGNTNEKLFF
TRBV19,10,TRBJ1-2,CASARRTLVF
TRBV29-1,12,TRBJ2-1,CSVGGGSNEQFF
TRBV5-1,13,TRBJ2-3,CASSKRDTDTQYF
TRBV19,14,TRBJ2-4,CASSMWLAKNIQYF
TRBV5-6,18,TRBJ1-3,CASSGGGWGASSGNTIYF
TRBV28,14,TRBJ1-5,CAIDPRVGNQPQHF
TRBV5-1,16,TRBJ1-3,CASSYRSDRVANTIYF
TRBV18,16,TRBJ2-1,CASSPRGRGTRNEQFF
TRBV10-1,18,TRBJ2-3,CASSESTASGSSTDTQYF
TRBV5-1,14,TRBJ1-4,CASSTTGLYEKLFF
TRBV7-6,17,TRBJ2-2,CASSFPTSGKTTGELFF
TRBV29-1,15,TRBJ2-7,CSARLGQGWGNEQYF
TRBV29-1,17,TRBJ2-1,CSVDRGARDTTYNEQFF
TRBV7-6,14,TRBJ2-5,CASSLAGRRETQYF
TRBV19,17,TRBJ1-2,CASSMGWGQPTNYGYTF
TRBV5-4,14,TRBJ2-7,CASSLDGHGYEQYF
TRBV7-2,17,TRBJ2-2,CASSFDPGLAGPGELFF
TRBV2,16,TRBJ2-7,CASSEGGFSSSYEQYF
TRBV10-3,14,TRBJ2-3,CAISAQSSADTQYF
TRBV9,16,TRBJ1-2,CASSVDDGGPLYGYTF
TRBV7-9,16,TRBJ2-2,CASSRTSGNWNRELFF
TRBV28,15,TRBJ2-7,CASRLALGGTYEQYF
TRBV9,14,TRBJ2-3,CASNGWGTGDTQYF
TRBV29-1,11,TRBJ2-3,CSVDITGTQYF
TRBV19,12,TRBJ1-4,CASSIGNEKLFF
TRBV7-2,15,TRBJ2-7,CASSLEVGWSDEQYF
TRBV21-1,14,TRBJ1-4,CASARTPENEKLFF
TRBV6-4,13,TRBJ2-1,CASSDSAYNEQFF
TRBV28,12,TRBJ1-5,CASNKYLSPQHF
TRBV29-1,14,TRBJ2-5,CSVDPRGMGETQYF
TRBV28,15,TRBJ1-3,CASTRGGGGGNTIYF
TRBV7-8,18,TRBJ2-2,CASSLARGQGGNTGELFF
TRBV10-2,15,TRBJ2-5,CASSDPAGASETQYF
TRBV23-1,14,TRBJ2-5,CASTTGTCAETQYF
TRBV27,15,TRBJ2-5,CASCKVAGGGETQYF
TRBV25-1,14,TRBJ1-1,CASSETPMNTEAFF
TRBV10-3,15,TRBJ2-7,CAISESWSSKGEQYF
TRBV6-1,15,TRBJ2-7,CASSVPGHRSYEQYF